This T cell receptor beta chain was documented in a study of breast tumors, draining lymph nodes, adjacent tissues. Regarding this clonotype: The junction differs from germline at one of its ends, possibly a read error.

The germline V gene has CDR1 LNHDA and CDR2 SQIVND (reference sequence). There are 14 residues in the CDR3. MiXCR, applied by TCRdb to the multiplex PCR reads, yields one record per CDR3 protein. The table includes about 25,000 distinct CDR3 sequences, around 25% detected once. The chain recombines TRBV19 with TRBJ1-5; 7 nucleotides line up with TRBD1. Sequenced sample: breast tumor tissue. This clonotype was obtained from a female donor with breast cancer. Some clones in this sample may be carry-over from other donors' samples. CDR3 sequence (DNA): TGTGCCAGTAGTCTAGACAGGGATCATCAGCCCCAGCATTTT. It yields the protein CASSLDRDHQPQHF.